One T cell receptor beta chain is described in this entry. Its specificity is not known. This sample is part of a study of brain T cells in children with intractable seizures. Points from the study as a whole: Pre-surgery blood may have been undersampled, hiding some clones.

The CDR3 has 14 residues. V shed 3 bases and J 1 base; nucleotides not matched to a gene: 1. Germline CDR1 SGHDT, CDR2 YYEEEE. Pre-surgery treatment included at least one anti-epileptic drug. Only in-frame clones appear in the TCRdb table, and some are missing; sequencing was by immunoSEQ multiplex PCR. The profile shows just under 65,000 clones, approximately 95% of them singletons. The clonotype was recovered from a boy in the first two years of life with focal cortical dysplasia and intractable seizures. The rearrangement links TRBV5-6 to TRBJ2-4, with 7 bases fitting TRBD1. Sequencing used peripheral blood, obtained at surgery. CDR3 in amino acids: CASSSDRAKNIQYF. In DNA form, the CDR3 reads TGTGCCAGCAGCTCGGACAGGGCCAAAAACATTCAGTACTTC.